These 23 T cell receptor beta chains were all obtained from the same sample, sequenced in a study of early T cells in non-severe SARS-CoV-2 infection. One entry per CDR3 protein, called by TCRdb with MiXCR from the 5' RACE reads. The sample lists under 95,000 distinct CDR3 sequences, 14% to 15% occurring once. The sample was whole blood. All receptors derive from an adult who was a healthcare worker with PCR-confirmed SARS-CoV-2 infection or an uninfected control (not recorded which).

This clonotype was counted a few times. The chain joins TRBV28 to TRBJ2-5; 7 bases align to TRBD2. V dropped 4 bases and J dropped 6; count of bases not matched to a gene: 8. The length of the CDR3 is 14 residues. Germline V gives CDR1 MDHEN, CDR2 SYDVKM. CDR3 DNA sequence: TGTGCCAGCAGTTCGACTAGCAGAATACAGACCCAGTACTTC. Translating gives CASSSTSRIQTQYF.

The chain couples TRBV28 to TRBJ1-1; no firm D call. This CDR3 spans 12 amino acids. Germline V gene lookup returns CDR1 MDHEN and CDR2 SYDVKM. Trimming left V 2 bases short and J 5 bases short, with 6 bases between. CDR3 sequence: CASSLRRTEAFF. The CDR3 DNA is TGTGCCAGCAGTTTAAGGAGGACTGAAGCTTTCTTT.

With regard to this clonotype: The DNA is omitted, as the CDR3 cannot be located on it reliably, and the CDR3 follows TCRdb's listing. The chain joins TRBV5-1 to TRBJ2-1; the table's D call, TRBD2, has no DNA check behind it. The CDR3 spans 16 amino acids, including both terminal residues. The germline V gene encodes CDR1 SGHRS and CDR2 YFSETQ. The CDR3 region is CASSFLWSSGSNEQFF.

The genes are TRBV12-3 or TRBV12-4 and TRBJ1-1; D possibly corresponds to TRBD1 (6 bases). The CDR3 is made up of 13 amino acids. The V end lost 5 bases, the J end lost 8 bases, and 15 bases lay between the germline ends. The CDR3 DNA reads as TGTGCCAGCAGTCCGAGGGGGGCGAGCGAAGCTTTCTTT. This encodes CASSPRGASEAFF.

This clonotype was picked up many times. This chain links TRBV27 with TRBJ1-5, with D unresolved. Looked up from germline, CDR1 is MNHEY and CDR2 is SMNVEV (reference sequence). The germline V and J ends were trimmed by 4 bases and 5 bases, with 9 bases remaining between them. CDR3 length: 13 amino acids. The CDR3 DNA reads TGTGCCAGCAGTTCCTGGGTTGATCAGCCCCAGCATTTT. This codes for CASSSWVDQPQHF.

This clonotype was detected many times. The gene calls are TRBV4-1 and TRBJ1-5; possible D gene TRBD1, 6 bases. V lost 4 bases and J 3 bases, leaving 13 bases between the germline ends. The CDR3 contains 15 residues. Germline loops: CDR1 MGHRA, CDR2 YSYEKL. CDR3 sequence: CASSLATGSNQPQHF. The DNA for the CDR3 is TGCGCCAGCAGCCTTGCGACAGGATCCAATCAGCCCCAGCATTTT.

This clonotype was detected many times. This chain connects TRBV11-2 to TRBJ2-5; D possibly corresponds to TRBD1 (5 bases). CDR1 and CDR2 (germline): SGHAT, FQNNGV. This CDR3 is 14 amino acids long. Trimming pared 3 bases from V and 7 bases from J, leaving 15 bases between. This CDR3 is CASSFRELRGTQYF. The CDR3 nucleotides read TGTGCCAGCAGCTTCAGGGAACTAAGAGGGACCCAGTACTTC.

This clonotype was seen ten or more times. V usage is TRBV4-3 and J usage is TRBJ2-3, with D maybe TRBD2 (7 bases). Trimming removed 1 base from V and 4 bases from J, with 12 bases in between. Germline CDR1 and CDR2: LGHNA and YSLEER. This CDR3 has 15 amino acids. In DNA, the CDR3 is TGCGCCAGCAGCCAAGGGGGGCTAGCGGCAGATACGCAGTATTTT. Translated, it gives CASSQGGLAADTQYF.

This clonotype was counted ten times or more. The V and J genes are TRBV20-1 and TRBJ2-7, with a weak D call TRBD1 (5 bases). In germline, CDR1 is DFQATT, CDR2 SNEGSKA (reference sequence). Trimming shortened V by 2 bases and J by 4 bases, and 9 bases separated the two germline ends. This CDR3 has 12 amino acids. The CDR3 sequence: CSARKGIYEQYF. The CDR3 coding sequence is TGCAGTGCTAGAAAGGGGATTTACGAGCAGTACTTC.

This clonotype appeared a few times. The V call is TRBV7-9, the J call TRBJ2-3, with D uncertain. V was cut by 5 bases and J by 2 bases, with 17 bases left in between. The CDR3 has 16 residues. From germline, CDR1 is SEHNR and CDR2 FQNEAQ (reference sequence). CDR3 sequence reads: CASSLRVGSPTDTQYF. CDR3 bases: TGTGCCAGCAGCCTCCGGGTCGGCTCACCCACAGATACGCAGTATTTT. Complete variable domain (other parts from reference TRBV7-9 and TRBJ2-3): DTGVSQNPRHKITKRGQNVTFRCDPISEHNRLYWYRQTLGQGPEFLTYFQNEAQLEKSRLLSDRFSAERPKGSFSTLEIQRTEQGDSAMYLCASSLRVGSPTDTQYFGPGTRLTVL.

The rearrangement joins TRBV7-2 to TRBJ2-7; 8 bases agree with TRBD2. V shed 2 bases and J 3 bases; nucleotides not matched to a gene: 0. In germline, CDR1 is SGHTA, CDR2 FQGNSA. There are 13 residues in the CDR3. The CDR3, as DNA: TGTGCCAGCAGCTTAAGCGGGAGCTACGAGCAGTACTTC. It codes for CASSLSGSYEQYF. The variable domain in full, completed from reference TRBV7-2 and TRBJ2-7, reads GAGVSQSPSNKVTEKGKDVELRCDPISGHTALYWYRQSLGQGLEFLIYFQGNSAPDKSGLPSDRFSAERTGGSVSTLTIQRTQQEDSAVYLCASSLSGSYEQYFGPGTRLTVT.

This chain uses TRBV20-1 with TRBJ2-7; D possibly corresponds to TRBD2 (5 bases). V lost 4 bases, J lost 2 bases, and 15 bases lay in between. This CDR3 region has 14 residues. CDR1 DFQATT and CDR2 SNEGSKA come from the germline V gene (reference sequence). The CDR3, as DNA: TGCAGTGCTACTGACGGGGAGTTGACCTACGAGCAGTACTTC. Residues: CSATDGELTYEQYF.

The CDR3 is CASLGRERDTQYF. The DNA for the CDR3 is TGTGCCAGCCTCGGCAGGGAAAGAGATACGCAGTATTTT. The genes are TRBV28 and TRBJ2-3; D perhaps matches TRBD1 (5 bases). The germline CDR1 and CDR2 sequences are MDHEN and SYDVKM. V lost 8 bases and J 5 bases, leaving 14 bases between the germline ends. CDR3 length: 13 amino acids.

This clonotype showed up just a few times. The rearrangement links TRBV29-1 to TRBJ2-1, with unresolved D. Germline V gene lookup returns CDR1 SQVTM and CDR2 ANQGSEA. Between the trimmed V and J ends, which lost 8 bases and 7 bases, there was a span of 15 bases. The CDR3 contains 12 residues. The CDR3 region is CSKTNYQNEQFF. For the CDR3, the DNA is TGCAGCAAGACAAACTACCAAAATGAGCAGTTCTTC.

This clonotype was recorded at least ten times. The rearrangement links TRBV6-2 or TRBV6-3 to TRBJ2-5; the match to TRBD2 covers 8 bases. This CDR3 spans 14 amino acids. With 2 bases clipped from V and 5 bases from J, the junction kept 4 bases outside the gene matches. The V gene's germline CDR1 is MNHEY and CDR2 SVGEGT. The CDR3 region is CASSYSGGAETQYF. CDR3 coding DNA: TGTGCCAGCAGTTACAGCGGGGGCGCGGAGACCCAGTACTTC.

This clonotype has just a few counts. This rearrangement joins TRBV18 to TRBJ1-2, with 7 positions matching TRBD1. The CDR3 is 13 amino acids. CDR1 and CDR2 from the germline V gene are KGHSH and LQKENI. Unmatched junction bases numbered 6, after V lost 3 bases and J lost 8 bases. As DNA, the CDR3 is TGTGCCAGCTCACCGGGACAGCTGCTCGGCTACACCTTC. Translating gives CASSPGQLLGYTF.

This clonotype was detected many times. This chain connects TRBV4-1 to TRBJ2-3, with D possibly TRBD1 on 5 matching bases. This CDR3 is 18 amino acids long. Germline V gene data show CDR1 as MGHRA and CDR2 as YSYEKL. V dropped 1 base and J dropped 2 bases, with 19 bases sitting between them. DNA for the CDR3: TGCGCCAGCAGCCAAGGTGGGGCGTCGTCGGTGAACACAGATACGCAGTATTTT. Its protein product is CASSQGGASSVNTDTQYF.

There are a few counts of this clonotype. V gene TRBV7-9 combines with J gene TRBJ2-3, with 7 bases fitting TRBD2. This CDR3 is 15 amino acids long. Germline V lookup: CDR1 SEHNR, CDR2 FQNEAQ (reference sequence). The V gene end was trimmed by 7 bases and the J gene end by 6 bases; junction bases not matched to a gene: 13. The CDR3 coding sequence is TGTGCCAGCACTTCTATGGGGGAGGGCCCCGATACGCAGTATTTT. Residues: CASTSMGEGPDTQYF.

This clonotype has more than one count but fewer than ten. V gene TRBV10-2 combines with J gene TRBJ2-3; TRBD2 is a possible D gene (6 bases). The germline V and J ends were trimmed by 5 bases and 6 bases, with 30 bases remaining between them. This CDR3 spans 19 amino acids. Germline V gene sequence: CDR1 WSHSY, CDR2 SAAADI. This CDR3 is CASSPVTQGLPGVGDTQYF. CDR3 nucleotides: TGCGCCAGCAGTCCAGTGACTCAGGGACTCCCGGGAGTTGGGGATACGCAGTATTTT.

This rearrangement joins TRBV29-1 to TRBJ2-2; D ambiguous. Per the germline V gene, CDR1 is SQVTM and CDR2 is ANQGSEA. There are 13 residues in the CDR3. V was clipped by 6 bases and J by 0 bases, with 8 bases between them. The CDR3 is CSVMKANTGELFF. The CDR3 bases are TGCAGCGTCATGAAAGCGAACACCGGGGAGCTGTTTTTT.

This clonotype was observed many times. The chain couples TRBV10-3 to TRBJ1-2, with a weak D call TRBD1 (5 bases). Per the germline V gene, CDR1 is ENHRY and CDR2 is SYGVKD. The CDR3 runs 15 residues. Trimming cost V 7 bases and J 4 bases, with 19 bases left between them. The CDR3 loop reads CAINPDRRLTYGYTF. The CDR3 DNA is TGTGCCATCAACCCCGACAGACGCCTAACCTATGGCTACACCTTC.

This chain joins TRBV7-2 and TRBJ1-1, with D possibly TRBD1 on 6 matching bases. The CDR3 contains 15 residues. CDR1 is SGHTA, CDR2 FQGNSA, per germline. Trimming left V 2 bases short and J 3 bases short, with 13 bases between. CDR3 sequence: CASSLPLGGHTEAFF. CDR3 in DNA: TGTGCCAGCAGCTTACCATTAGGGGGGCACACTGAAGCTTTCTTT.

The gene calls are TRBV14 and TRBJ1-6; 8 nucleotides match TRBD1. The CDR3 is 15 amino acids. J was trimmed by 7 bases and V by 2 bases; bases with no gene match: 4. CDR1 SGHDN and CDR2 FVKESK come from the germline V gene. CDR3 sequence (DNA): TGTGCCAGCAGCCAAACTAACAGGGGGAATTCACCCCTCCACTTT. Translating gives CASSQTNRGNSPLHF.